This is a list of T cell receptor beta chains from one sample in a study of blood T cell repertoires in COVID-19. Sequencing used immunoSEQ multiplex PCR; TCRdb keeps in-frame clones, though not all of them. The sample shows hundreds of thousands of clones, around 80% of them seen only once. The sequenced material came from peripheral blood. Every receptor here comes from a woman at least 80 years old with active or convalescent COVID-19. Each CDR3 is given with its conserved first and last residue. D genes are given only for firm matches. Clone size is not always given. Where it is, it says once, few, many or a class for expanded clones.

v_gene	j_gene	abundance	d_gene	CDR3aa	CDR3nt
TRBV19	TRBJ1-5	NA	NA	CASTLGGDNQPQHF	TGTGCCAGTACCCTCGGGGGGGACAATCAGCCCCAGCATTTT
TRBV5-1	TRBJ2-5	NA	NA	CASSLNRPLQETQYF	TGCGCCAGCAGCTTGAACAGGCCACTCCAAGAGACCCAGTACTTC
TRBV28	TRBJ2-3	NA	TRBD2	CASSLSGGASTDTQYF	TGTGCCAGCAGTTTATCGGGGGGGGCTAGCACAGATACGCAGTATTTT
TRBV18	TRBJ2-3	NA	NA	CASSSTGVTDTQYF	TGTGCCAGCTCTTCGACGGGGGTTACAGATACGCAGTATTTT
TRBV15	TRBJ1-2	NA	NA	CATSTDRYGYTF	TGTGCCACCAGCACTGACAGGTATGGCTACACCTTC
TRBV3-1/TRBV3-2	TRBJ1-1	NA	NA	CASSRRDSNTEAFF	TGTGCCAGCAGCCGCCGGGACTCGAACACTGAAGCTTTCTTT
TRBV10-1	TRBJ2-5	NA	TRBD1	CASRPGQGARETQYF	TGCGCCAGCAGACCGGGACAGGGGGCAAGGGAGACCCAGTACTTC
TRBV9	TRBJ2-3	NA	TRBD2	CASNLAGVTDTQYF	TGTGCCAGCAACCTAGCGGGGGTCACAGATACGCAGTATTTT
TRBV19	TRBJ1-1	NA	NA	CASSIQGHLNTEAFF	TGTGCCAGTAGTATACAGGGGCATTTGAACACTGAAGCTTTCTTT
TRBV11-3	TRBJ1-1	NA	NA	CASRPGGLNTEAFF	TGTGCCAGCAGACCGGGGGGCTTGAACACTGAAGCTTTCTTT
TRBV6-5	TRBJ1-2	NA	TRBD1	CAGRTGLGGYTF	TGTGCCGGAAGGACAGGGTTGGGTGGCTACACCTTC
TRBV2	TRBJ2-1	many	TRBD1	CASMDPGTGKLEEQFF	TGTGCCAGCATGGACCCCGGGACAGGGAAACTCGAGGAGCAGTTCTTC
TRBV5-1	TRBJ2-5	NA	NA	CASSLQQERQETQYF	TGCGCCAGCAGCTTGCAGCAGGAGCGGCAAGAGACCCAGTACTTC
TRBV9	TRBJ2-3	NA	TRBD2	CASSVGPGTGLADTQYF	TGTGCCAGCAGCGTAGGCCCAGGGACCGGACTAGCAGATACGCAGTATTTT
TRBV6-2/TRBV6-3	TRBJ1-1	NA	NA	CASSYRGTLLAGTEAFF	TGTGCCAGCAGTTACCGGGGAACTCTCCTGGCGGGCACTGAAGCTTTCTTT
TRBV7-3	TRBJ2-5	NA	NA	CASSSRPGETQYF	TGTGCCAGCAGCTCTAGGCCGGGTGAGACCCAGTACTTC
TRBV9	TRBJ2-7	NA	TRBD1	CASSGGQGPSYEQYF	TGTGCCAGCAGCGGAGGACAGGGTCCATCCTACGAGCAGTACTTC
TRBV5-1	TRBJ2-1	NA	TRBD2	CASSFSGIYNEQFF	TGCGCCAGCAGCTTTAGCGGGATCTACAATGAGCAGTTCTTC
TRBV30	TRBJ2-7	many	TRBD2	CAWSLSSGRGGSYEQYF	TGTGCCTGGAGTTTATCTAGCGGGAGAGGGGGGTCCTACGAGCAGTACTTC
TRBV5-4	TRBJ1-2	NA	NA	CASSLAQNLGYGYTF	TGTGCCAGCAGCTTGGCACAGAATCTTGGGTATGGCTACACCTTC
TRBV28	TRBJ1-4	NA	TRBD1	CASSLQTGGDEKLFF	TGTGCCAGCAGTTTACAAACAGGGGGAGATGAAAAACTGTTTTTT
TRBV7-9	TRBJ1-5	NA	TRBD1	CASSFTQGNQPQHF	TGTGCCAGCAGCTTCACACAGGGGAATCAGCCCCAGCATTTT
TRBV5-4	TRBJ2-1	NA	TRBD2	CASSRGLAGGGNNEQFF	TGTGCCAGCAGCAGAGGACTAGCGGGAGGGGGGAACAATGAGCAGTTCTTC
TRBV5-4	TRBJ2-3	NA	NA	CASSFGAKGTQYF	TGTGCCAGCAGCTTTGGGGCGAAGGGTACGCAGTATTTT
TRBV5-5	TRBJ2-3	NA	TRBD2	CASSQGLAGTDTQYF	TGTGCCAGCAGCCAGGGACTAGCGGGAACAGATACGCAGTATTTT
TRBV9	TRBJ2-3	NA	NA	CASSARQGIQSTDTQYF	TGTGCCAGCAGCGCGCGTCAGGGGATCCAAAGCACAGATACGCAGTATTTT
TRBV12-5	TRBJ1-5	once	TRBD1	CASGPWTGGNQPQHF	TGTGCTAGTGGTCCGTGGACAGGGGGCAATCAGCCCCAGCATTTT
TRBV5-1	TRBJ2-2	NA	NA	CASSLVEPNTGELFF	TGCGCCAGCAGCTTGGTAGAGCCCAACACCGGGGAGCTGTTTTTT
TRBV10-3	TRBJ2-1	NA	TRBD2	CAISEGLASLVEQFF	TGTGCCATCAGTGAGGGACTAGCGAGTTTAGTAGAGCAGTTCTTC
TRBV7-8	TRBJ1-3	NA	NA	CASSLRDGYSGNTIYF	TGTGCCAGCAGCTTGAGGGATGGTTACTCTGGAAACACCATATATTTT
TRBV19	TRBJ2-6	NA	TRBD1	CASNVGTGHSGANVLTF	TGTGCCAGTAACGTAGGGACAGGGCACTCTGGGGCCAACGTCCTGACTTTC
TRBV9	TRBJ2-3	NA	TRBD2	CASSVASGWTDTQYF	TGTGCCAGCAGCGTAGCTAGCGGGTGGACAGATACGCAGTATTTT
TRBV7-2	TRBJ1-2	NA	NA	CASSLDGTNYGYTF	TGTGCCAGCAGCTTAGACGGGACAAACTATGGCTACACCTTC
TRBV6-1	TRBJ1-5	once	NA	CASSESRQPQHF	TGTGCCAGCAGTGAGAGTCGTCAGCCCCAGCATTTT
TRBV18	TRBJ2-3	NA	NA	CASSSNRADTQYF	TGTGCCAGCTCATCTAACAGGGCAGATACGCAGTATTTT